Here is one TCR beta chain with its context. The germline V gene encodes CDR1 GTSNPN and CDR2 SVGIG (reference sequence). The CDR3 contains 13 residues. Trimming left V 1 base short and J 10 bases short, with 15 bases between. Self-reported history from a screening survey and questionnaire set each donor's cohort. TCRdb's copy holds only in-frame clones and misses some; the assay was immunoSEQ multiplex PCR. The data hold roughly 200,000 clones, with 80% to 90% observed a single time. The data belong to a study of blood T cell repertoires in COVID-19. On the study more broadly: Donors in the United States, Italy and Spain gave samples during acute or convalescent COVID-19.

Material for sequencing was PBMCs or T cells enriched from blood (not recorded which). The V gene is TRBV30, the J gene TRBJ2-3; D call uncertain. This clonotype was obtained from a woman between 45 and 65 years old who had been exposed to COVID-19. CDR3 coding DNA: TGTGCCTGGAGTGGTGGTACTCTCTCTCCGCAGTATTTT. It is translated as CAWSGGTLSPQYF. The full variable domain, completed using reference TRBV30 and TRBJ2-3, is SQTIHQWPATLVQPVGSPLSLECTVEGTSNPNLYWYRQAAGRGLQLLFYSVGIGQISSEVPQNLSASRPQDRQFILSSKKLLLSDSGFYLCAWSGGTLSPQYFGPGTRLTVL.